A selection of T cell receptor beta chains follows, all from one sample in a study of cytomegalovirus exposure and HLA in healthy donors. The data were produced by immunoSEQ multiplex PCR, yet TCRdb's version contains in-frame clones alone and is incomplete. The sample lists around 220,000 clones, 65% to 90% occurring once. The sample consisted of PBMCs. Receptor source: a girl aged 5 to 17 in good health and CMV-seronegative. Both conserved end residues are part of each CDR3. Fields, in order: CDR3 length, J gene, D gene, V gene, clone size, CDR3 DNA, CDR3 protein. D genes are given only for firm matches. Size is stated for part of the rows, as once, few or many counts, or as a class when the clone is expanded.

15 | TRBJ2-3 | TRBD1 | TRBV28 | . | TGTGCCAGCAGCACAAGACAGGGCTACACAGATACGCAGTATTTT | CASSTRQGYTDTQYF
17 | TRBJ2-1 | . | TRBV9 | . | TGTGCCAGCAGCCCTCAGGGGAGTCCCTCGCTCAACAATGAGCAGTTCTTC | CASSPQGSPSLNNEQFF
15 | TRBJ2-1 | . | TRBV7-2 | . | TGTGCCAGCAGCTTAGTAAACACACTCGGGACTGAAACGTTCTTC | CASSLVNTLGTETFF
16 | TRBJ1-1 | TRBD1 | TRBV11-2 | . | TGTGCCAGCAGACCGGAAATCGGGCCGGGACAGCGTGAAGCTTTCTTT | CASRPEIGPGQREAFF
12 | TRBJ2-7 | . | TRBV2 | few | TGTGCCAAGAGCCCCATCAAGAACGAGCAGTACTTC | CAKSPIKNEQYF
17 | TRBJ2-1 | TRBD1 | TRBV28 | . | TGTGCCAGCTTCCAAACCTACGAAGACAGGGGATCACATGAGCAGTTCTTC | CASFQTYEDRGSHEQFF
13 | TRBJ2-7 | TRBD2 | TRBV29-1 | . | TGCAGCGTTACCTGGACTAGCCCCTACGAGCAGTACTTC | CSVTWTSPYEQYF
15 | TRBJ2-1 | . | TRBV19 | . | TGTGCCAGCACCCGGGACATTTCGACAAACAATGAGCAGTTCTTC | CASTRDISTNNEQFF
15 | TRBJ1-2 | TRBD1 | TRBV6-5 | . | TGTGCCAGCAGATCCGGGACAGGGGCTGCTAATGGCTACACCTTC | CASRSGTGAANGYTF
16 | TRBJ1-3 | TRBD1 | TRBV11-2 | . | TGTGCCAGCAGCTACCGACAGGGCCGCTCTGGAAACACCATATATTTT | CASSYRQGRSGNTIYF
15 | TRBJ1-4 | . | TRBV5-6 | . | TGTGCCAGCAGCTGGTCGGACAGAAGACATGAAAAACTGTTTTTT | CASSWSDRRHEKLFF
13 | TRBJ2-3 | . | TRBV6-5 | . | TGTGCCAGCAGTGAAGCGCCAGAACCTCCGCAGTATTTT | CASSEAPEPPQYF
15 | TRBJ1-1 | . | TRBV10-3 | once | TGTGCCATCTCGACTTCGGGGGGGAGGGACACTGAAGCTTTCTTT | CAISTSGGRDTEAFF
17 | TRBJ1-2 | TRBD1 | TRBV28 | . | TGTGCCAGCTTAGTTGGGGGGAAGACAGGGTTTCTTTATGGCTACACCTTC | CASLVGGKTGFLYGYTF
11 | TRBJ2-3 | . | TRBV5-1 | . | TGCGCCAGCAGCTCAACAGATACGCAGTATTTT | CASSSTDTQYF
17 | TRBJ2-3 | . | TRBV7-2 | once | TGTGCCAGCAGCTTAGCGCAGGCAGGGGGGAGGTACACTACGCAGTATTTT | CASSLAQAGGRYTTQYF
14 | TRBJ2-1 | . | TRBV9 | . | TGTGCCAGCAGCGTCAGGGGCTCCTACAATGAGCAGTTCTTC | CASSVRGSYNEQFF
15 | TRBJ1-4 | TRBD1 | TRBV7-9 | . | TGTTCCAGCAGCGGCGGACAGGGAGGAAGTGAAAAACTGTTTTTT | CSSSGGQGGSEKLFF
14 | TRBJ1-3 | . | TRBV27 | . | TGTGCCAGCAGTTTAACAGGGTCTGGAAACACCATATATTTT | CASSLTGSGNTIYF
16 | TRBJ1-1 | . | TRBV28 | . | TGTGCCAGCAGCCGTCCGCAGGGAGGGTTAAACACTGAAGCTTTCTTT | CASSRPQGGLNTEAFF
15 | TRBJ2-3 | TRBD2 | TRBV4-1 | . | TGCGCCAGCAGCCAAGCTCGGGGGGGGGCAGATACGCAGTATTTT | CASSQARGGADTQYF
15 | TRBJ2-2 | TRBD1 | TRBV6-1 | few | TGTGCCAGCAGGTTGGGACAGGGTAACACCGGGGAGCTGTTTTTT | CASRLGQGNTGELFF
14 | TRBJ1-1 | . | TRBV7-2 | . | TGTGCCAGCAGCTTCCTCCCGGTGAACACTGAAGCTTTCTTT | CASSFLPVNTEAFF
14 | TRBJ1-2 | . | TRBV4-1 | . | TGCGCCAGCAGCCCTAAGCAGGGTAATCATGGCTACACCTTC | CASSPKQGNHGYTF
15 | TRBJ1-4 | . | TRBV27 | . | TGTGCCAGCAGTTTCGTACAGGGTTTCGGTGAAAAACTGTTTTTT | CASSFVQGFGEKLFF
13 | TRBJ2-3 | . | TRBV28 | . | TGTGCCAGCAGCCACAGGGACGCAGATACGCAGTATTTT | CASSHRDADTQYF
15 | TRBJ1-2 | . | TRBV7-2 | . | TGTGCCAGCAGCTTAGAGTACAGGGAAGGCTATGGCTACACCTTC | CASSLEYREGYGYTF
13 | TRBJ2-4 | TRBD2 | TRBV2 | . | TGTGCCAGCAGCCACCGGGAGGTACACATTCAGTACTTC | CASSHREVHIQYF
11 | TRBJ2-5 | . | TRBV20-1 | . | TGCAGTGCGTCACAACAAGAGACCCAGTACTTC | CSASQQETQYF
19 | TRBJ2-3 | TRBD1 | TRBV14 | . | TGTGCCAGCAGCCTATCGGGACAGGGGGCCTTTCGGGACACAGATACGCAGTATTTT | CASSLSGQGAFRDTDTQYF
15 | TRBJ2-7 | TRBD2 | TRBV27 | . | TGTGCCAGCCGGGGACTAGCGGGAGGCTCCTACGAGCAGTACTTC | CASRGLAGGSYEQYF
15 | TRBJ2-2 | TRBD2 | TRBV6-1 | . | TGTGCCAGCAGTGCTCTAGCGGGGGAAACCGGGGAGCTGTTTTTT | CASSALAGETGELFF
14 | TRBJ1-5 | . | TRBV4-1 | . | TGCGCCAGCAGCCAAGATCCCAACTTGGAGCCCCAGCATTTT | CASSQDPNLEPQHF
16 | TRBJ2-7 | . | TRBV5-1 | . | TGCGCCAGCAGCTTTTTACTGGGAATGAGGGTGCGCGAGCAGTACTTC | CASSFLLGMRVREQYF
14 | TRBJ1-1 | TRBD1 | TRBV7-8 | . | TGTGCCAGCACTTGGACAGGGGGTTTGTCTGAAGCTTTCTTT | CASTWTGGLSEAFF
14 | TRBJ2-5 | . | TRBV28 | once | TGTGCCAGCAGTGGGGGGGCCCTGGGGAAGACCCAGTACTTC | CASSGGALGKTQYF
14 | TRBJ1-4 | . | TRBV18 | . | TGTGCCAGCTCACCCCCGGGATTAGATGAAAAACTGTTTTTT | CASSPPGLDEKLFF
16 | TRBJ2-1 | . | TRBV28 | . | TGTGCCAGCTGGTCCCGGCTGGGGAGCTCCTACAATGAGCAGTTCTTC | CASWSRLGSSYNEQFF
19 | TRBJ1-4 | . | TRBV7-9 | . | TGTGCCAGCAGCTTACCGCCAATTCCCAACGGAGCAACTAATGAAAAACTGTTTTTT | CASSLPPIPNGATNEKLFF
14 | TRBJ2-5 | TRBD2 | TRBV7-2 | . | TGTGCCAGCAGCTTCGGGACCGGGGGGAGGGAGCAGTACTTC | CASSFGTGGREQYF